The subject of this entry is one TCR delta chain. The sample has other DNA sequences that encode this CDR3 too. The entry originates in a study of gamma-delta T cells after stem cell transplantation. TCRdb used CATT to re-call clones from the RT-PCR reads. The sample has fewer than 3,000 delta-chain clones, nearly 45% seen once. V lost 1 base, J lost 1 base, and 14 bases stayed unmatched. The CDR3 runs 19 residues. Germline CDR1 is GEAIGNYY and CDR2 is EKD. This TCR was recovered from a human donor. It is not recorded whose cells these are; they may come from a transplant donor. The chain has TRDV2 and TRDJ1, with 10 positions matching TRDD3. Material for sequencing was gamma-delta T cells. CDR3 coding DNA: TGTGCCTGTGACACGGTAGGAGAAACTGGGGGATCCAGCACCGATAAACTCATCTTT. Protein product: CACDTVGETGGSSTDKLIF.